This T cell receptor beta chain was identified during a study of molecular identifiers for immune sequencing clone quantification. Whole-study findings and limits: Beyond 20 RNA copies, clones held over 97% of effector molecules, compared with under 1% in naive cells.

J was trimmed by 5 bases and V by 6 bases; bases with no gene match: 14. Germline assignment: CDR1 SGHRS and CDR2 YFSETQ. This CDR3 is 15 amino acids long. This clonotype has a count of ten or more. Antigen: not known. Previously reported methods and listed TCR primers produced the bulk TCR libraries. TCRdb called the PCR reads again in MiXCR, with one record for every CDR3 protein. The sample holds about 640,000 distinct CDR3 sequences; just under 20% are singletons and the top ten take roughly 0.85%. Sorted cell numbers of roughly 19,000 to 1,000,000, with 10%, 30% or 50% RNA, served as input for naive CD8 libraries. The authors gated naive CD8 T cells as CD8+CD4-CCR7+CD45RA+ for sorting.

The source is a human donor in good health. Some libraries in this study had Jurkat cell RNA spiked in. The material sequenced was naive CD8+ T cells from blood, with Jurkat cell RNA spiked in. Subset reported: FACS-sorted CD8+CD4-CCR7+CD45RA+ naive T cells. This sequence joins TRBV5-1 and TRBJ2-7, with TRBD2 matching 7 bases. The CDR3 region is CASIFGAAGWHEQYF. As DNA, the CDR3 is TGCGCCAGCATTTTTGGAGCAGCGGGATGGCACGAGCAGTACTTC.